This T cell receptor beta chain was recorded in a study of regulatory T cells in long-lasting Graves disease. Time point specified: newly diagnosed GD, antithyroid drugs for less than 3 months. Isolated PBMC RNA provided the starting material for the TCR library. Library construction for TCR beta used iRepertoire HTBI primers and Arm-PCR of CDR3 regions. One entry per CDR3 protein, called by TCRdb with MiXCR from the multiplex PCR reads. Here the sample spans about 440,000 distinct CDR3 sequences, 15% being singletons. Germline-derived CDR1 and CDR2 are MNHNS and SASEGT. Trimming shortened V by 5 bases and J by 0 bases, and 7 bases separated the two germline ends. The CDR3 runs 13 residues. Ten or more counts support this clonotype. This sample also belongs to another study, concerning T cells in Graves' hyperthyroidism and ophthalmopathy.

The sample in question was peripheral blood mononuclear cells (PBMCs), obtained at new diagnosis, from a patient treated with antithyroid drugs. The receptor comes from a woman in her twenties or thirties with Graves disease. The chain recombines TRBV6-1 with TRBJ1-1; D gene uncertain. CDR3 sequence: CASSPQVNTEAFF. Written as DNA, the CDR3 is TGTGCCAGCAGTCCTCAGGTGAACACTGAAGCTTTCTTT.